The 2 T cell receptor beta chains in this list originate from one sample, sequenced in a study of shared clonotypes between healthy human individuals (TCRdb year 2020). Libraries came from the immunoSEQ multiplex PCR assay. Entries here come from immuneACCESS through TCRdb and include only in-frame sequences with V and J called. Some clones fail to appear in such tables; in the studies checked, an unresolved V gene covers under half of the shortfall, and the cause of the remainder is unknown. Counted in this sample were some 1 million clones; under 80% of them appeared once. The leading ten clones occupy roughly 1.5% of the sample. The sequenced material came from memory CD4+ T cells sorted from blood. The sample's cell subset or site, from its label and the paper: CD45RA-negative fraction. The receptors were gathered from a man younger than 35 in good health.

To note about this clone: A much larger clone sits a single nucleotide away, making a read error possible. This same CDR3 is encoded by further DNA sequences in the sample. This chain's CDR3 is CASSSEWVSGNTIYF. The CDR3 nucleotides are TGTGCCAGCAGCTCAGAGTGGGTCTCTGGAAACACCATATATTTT. The chain has TRBV11-2 and TRBJ1-3; no clear D gene. Germline values: CDR1 SGHAT, CDR2 FQNNGV. V was pared by 4 bases and J by 0 bases, with 10 bases between. The CDR3 runs to 15 residues.

Concerning this clone itself: The sample holds other DNA sequences that translate to the same CDR3. The chain combines TRBV5-4 with TRBJ2-5; D may be TRBD1 or TRBD2 (5 bases each). Trimming removed 1 base at V and 2 bases at J, with 12 bases between. The germline V gene has CDR1 SGHNT and CDR2 YYREEE (reference sequence). The CDR3 contains 15 residues. In DNA form, the CDR3 reads TGTGCCAGCAGCTTGCGGGACCCCTATCAAGAGACCCAGTACTTC. Translated, it gives CASSLRDPYQETQYF.